This TCR beta chain was recovered during a study of shared clonotypes between healthy human individuals. Trimming took 7 bases from V and 0 from J, leaving 1 base between them. The CDR3 has 11 residues. Germline V gene data show CDR1 as SGHVS and CDR2 as FNYEAQ. Method: immunoSEQ multiplex PCR; TCRdb's copy keeps in-frame clones and lacks some. Here the sample spans about 2.4 million clones, 93% being singletons. The genes are TRBV7-6 and TRBJ2-1; D remains ambiguous. What was sequenced was naive CD4+ T cells from PBMCs. Subset denoted: CD45RA+ positively selected. This sequence originates from a man younger than 35 in good health. Some clones in this sample may be carry-over from other donors' samples. CDR3 sequence (DNA): TGTGCCAGCAACTCCTACAATGAGCAGTTCTTC. Amino acid sequence: CASNSYNEQFF.